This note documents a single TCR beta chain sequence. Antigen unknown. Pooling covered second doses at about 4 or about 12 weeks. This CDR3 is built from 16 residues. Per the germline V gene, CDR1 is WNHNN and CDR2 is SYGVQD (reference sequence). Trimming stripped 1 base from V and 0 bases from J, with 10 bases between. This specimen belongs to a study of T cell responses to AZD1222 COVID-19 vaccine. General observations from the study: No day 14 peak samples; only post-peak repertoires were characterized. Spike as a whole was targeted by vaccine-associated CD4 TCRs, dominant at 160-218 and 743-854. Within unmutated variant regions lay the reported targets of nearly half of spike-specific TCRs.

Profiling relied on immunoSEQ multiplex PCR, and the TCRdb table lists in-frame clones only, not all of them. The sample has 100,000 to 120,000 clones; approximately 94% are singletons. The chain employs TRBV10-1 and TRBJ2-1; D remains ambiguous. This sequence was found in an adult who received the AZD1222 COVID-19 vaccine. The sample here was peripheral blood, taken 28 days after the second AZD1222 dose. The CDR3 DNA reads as TGCGCCAGCAGTGAGTATAGGGTGAGCTCCTACAATGAGCAGTTCTTC. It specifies CASSEYRVSSYNEQFF.